Following are 31 T cell receptor beta chains from one sample sequenced in a study of T cell clonotyping in hematopoietic cell transplantation. The assay was immunoSEQ multiplex PCR, and TCRdb's table has in-frame clones only and misses some. The sample carries 55,000 to 70,000 clones, about 93% recorded once. Source material: peripheral blood mononuclear cells. These TCRs come from a man aged 45-65 years in good health. Some clones in this sample may be carry-over from other donors' samples.

The chain employs TRBV18 and TRBJ2-7; the D is unclear. Germline V gene data show CDR1 as KGHSH and CDR2 as LQKENI. The V gene lost 1 base and the J gene lost 6 bases, with 22 bases spanning the gap. The CDR3 consists of 17 residues. The CDR3 bases are TGTGCCAGCTCACCACGCACAGACCATGGGTTAGTCGCCGAGCAGTACTTC. It codes for CASSPRTDHGLVAEQYF. Using reference TRBV18 and TRBJ2-7 for the parts outside the CDR3, the full variable domain is NAGVMQNPRHLVRRRGQEARLRCSPMKGHSHVYWYRQLPEEGLKFMVYLQKENIIDESGMPKERFSAEFPKEGPSILRIQQVVRGDSAAYFCASSPRTDHGLVAEQYFGPGTRLTVT.

The chain carries TRBV19 and TRBJ2-2; a possible D gene is TRBD2 (5 bases). The germline V and J ends were trimmed by 7 bases and 0 bases, with 15 bases remaining between them. Germline V CDR1 and CDR2: LNHDA, SQIVND (reference sequence). The CDR3 runs to 16 residues. CDR3 protein: CASTETAGPNTGELFF. The CDR3 coding sequence is TGTGCCAGTACCGAGACGGCGGGTCCGAACACCGGGGAGCTGTTTTTT.

The V gene is TRBV5-6, the J gene TRBJ2-7; 7 nucleotides align to TRBD1. This CDR3 is 13 amino acids long. Germline-derived CDR1 and CDR2 are SGHDT and YYEEEE. J was trimmed by 3 bases and V by 2 bases; bases with no gene match: 2. The DNA for the CDR3 is TGTGCCAGCAGCTTAGGGACAGACTACGAGCAGTACTTC. Amino acid sequence: CASSLGTDYEQYF.

This chain connects TRBV5-4 to TRBJ2-6, with 11 positions matching TRBD1. The CDR3 extends over 17 amino acids. The V gene end was trimmed by 9 bases and the J gene end by 1 base; junction bases not matched to a gene: 9. Germline-derived CDR1 and CDR2 are SGHNT and YYREEE (reference sequence). CDR3 in amino acids: CATPGQGARSGANVLTF. CDR3 nucleotide sequence: TGTGCCACCCCAGGACAGGGGGCGAGGTCTGGGGCCAACGTCCTGACTTTC.

The DNA for the CDR3 is TGTGCCAGCAGCGGGGACCCTCTAATATACAATGAGCAGTTCTTC. Residues: CASSGDPLIYNEQFF. This sequence joins TRBV11-3 and TRBJ2-1; TRBD1 or TRBD2 may be the D gene (5 bases each). This CDR3 spans 15 amino acids. From germline, CDR1 is SGHNT and CDR2 YENEEA. With 5 bases removed from V and 4 bases from J, the gap between germline ends came to 15 bases.

The chain recombines TRBV6-5 with TRBJ2-2; TRBD2 might be the D (5 bases). Germline V gives CDR1 MNHEY, CDR2 SVGAGI. The CDR3 spans 16 residues. Trimming stripped 1 base from V and 4 bases from J, with 13 bases between. CDR3 amino acids: CASSYLEVGPTGELFF. The CDR3 DNA is TGTGCCAGCAGTTACTTGGAGGTGGGCCCCACCGGGGAGCTGTTTTTT.

This clone has a single count. The J gene is TRBJ2-7, the V gene TRBV6-5; 7 bases map to TRBD1. The germline gives CDR1 MNHEY, CDR2 SVGAGI. CDR3 length: 14 residues. V gave up 5 bases and J gave up 0 bases; unmatched junction bases: 4. The CDR3 nucleotides are TGTGCCAGCAGTCGGGACAGCCACTCCTACGAGCAGTACTTC. Translating gives CASSRDSHSYEQYF.

The chain combines TRBV28 with TRBJ1-4; D gene unclear. Germline CDR1 MDHEN, CDR2 SYDVKM. The CDR3 contains 15 residues. V dropped 1 base and J dropped 6 bases, with 12 bases sitting between them. As DNA, the CDR3 is TGTGCCAGCAGTTTATTAGCGGGCGGTGATGAAAAACTGTTTTTT. Encoded protein: CASSLLAGGDEKLFF.

The chain links TRBV5-4 to TRBJ1-1; D is unclear. Trimming cost V 0 bases and J 1 base, with 4 bases left between them. CDR3 length: 13 amino acids. Per germline, CDR1 SGHNT and CDR2 YYREEE (reference sequence). The chain's CDR3 is CASSLDTNTEAFF. The DNA for the CDR3 is TGTGCCAGCAGCTTGGACACGAACACTGAAGCTTTCTTT. The complete variable domain, with remaining parts taken from reference TRBV5-4 and TRBJ1-1, reads ETGVTQSPTHLIKTRGQQVTLRCSSQSGHNTVSWYQQALGQGPQFIFQYYREEENGRGNFPPRFSGLQFPNYSSELNVNALELDDSALYLCASSLDTNTEAFFGQGTRLTVV.

The chain employs TRBV28 and TRBJ1-5; no definite D call. CDR1 is MDHEN and CDR2 is SYDVKM in the germline V gene. The CDR3 has 13 residues. Trimming pared 4 bases from V and 6 bases from J, leaving 10 bases between. For the CDR3, the DNA is TGTGCCAGCAGTTCTCCCACGGCTCAGCCCCAGCATTTT. Its protein is CASSSPTAQPQHF.

The J gene is TRBJ2-1, the V gene TRBV5-6; 8 positions match TRBD2. The V gene's germline CDR1 is SGHDT and CDR2 YYEEEE. J was trimmed by 9 bases and V by 3 bases; bases with no gene match: 2. The CDR3 has 12 residues. The CDR3 sequence: CASSWREAEQFF. Written as DNA, the CDR3 is TGTGCCAGCAGCTGGCGGGAGGCTGAGCAGTTCTTC.

The gene calls are TRBV5-1 and TRBJ2-7; D not resolved. The CDR3 consists of 14 residues. Germline values: CDR1 SGHRS, CDR2 YFSETQ. V was clipped by 7 bases and J by 1 base, with 15 bases between them. The CDR3 sequence: CASGKGGESYEQYF. The CDR3 coding sequence is TGCGCCAGCGGCAAGGGTGGGGAATCCTACGAGCAGTACTTC.

The CDR3 DNA is TGCAGCGTCCAACAGACAGCCAAAGCTTTCTTT. Protein sequence: CSVQQTAKAFF. The genes are TRBV29-1 and TRBJ1-1; D might be TRBD1 (5 bases). Trimming cost V 6 bases and J 9 bases, with 14 bases left between them. Germline V gene sequence: CDR1 SQVTM, CDR2 ANQGSEA. This CDR3 has 11 amino acids.

The chain employs TRBV5-1 and TRBJ1-4; 7 bases agree with TRBD1. Germline V gene sequence: CDR1 SGHRS, CDR2 YFSETQ. This CDR3 contains 14 residues. Germline trimming cut 2 bases from V and 8 bases from J; bases unmatched to any gene: 6. CDR3 amino acids: CASSFGQVKEKLFF. The CDR3 DNA follows: TGCGCCAGCAGCTTTGGACAGGTGAAAGAAAAACTGTTTTTT.

The genes are TRBV7-9 and TRBJ1-3; D uncertain. CDR1 and CDR2 (germline): SEHNR, FQNEAQ (reference sequence). The V gene lost 3 bases and the J gene lost 9 bases, with 9 bases spanning the gap. This CDR3 is built from 12 residues. The DNA for the CDR3 is TGTGCCAGCAGCTTCCCGGGCGGCACCATATATTTT. It codes for CASSFPGGTIYF.

The rearrangement joins TRBV11-2 to TRBJ2-7, with TRBD2 matching over 7 bases. The CDR3 has 11 amino acids. Germline V gene sequence: CDR1 SGHAT, CDR2 FQNNGV. J was trimmed by 3 bases and V by 8 bases; bases with no gene match: 1. CDR3 nucleotides: TGTGCCAGCCGCGGGGGCTACGAGCAGTACTTC. It is translated as CASRGGYEQYF.

The chain uses TRBV27 and TRBJ2-7, with 7 bases identical to TRBD2. V trimming: 5 bases; J trimming: 6 bases; junction bases outside the gene matches: 10. The germline CDR1 and CDR2 sequences are MNHEY and SMNVEV (reference sequence). The CDR3 is 14 residues long. CDR3 amino acids: CASSGGGTLGEQYF. CDR3 coding DNA: TGTGCCAGCAGTGGGGGAGGGACCCTGGGCGAGCAGTACTTC.

The rearrangement joins TRBV28 to TRBJ1-5; tentative D call: TRBD1 (5 bases). In germline, CDR1 is MDHEN, CDR2 SYDVKM. The CDR3 runs 15 residues. Between the trimmed V and J ends, which lost 1 base and 3 bases, there was a span of 10 bases. The CDR3 loop reads CASSLSQGPNQPQHF. Written as DNA, the CDR3 is TGTGCCAGCAGTTTATCCCAGGGCCCCAATCAGCCCCAGCATTTT.

The CDR3 nucleotides read TGTGCCAGCAGTCTACAGAGCACAGATACGCAGTATTTT. It encodes CASSLQSTDTQYF. The chain uses TRBV6-5 and TRBJ2-3; D not certain. V gave up 5 bases and J gave up 0 bases, with 6 bases separating them. This CDR3 has 13 residues. Germline CDR1 is MNHEY and CDR2 is SVGAGI.

This chain uses TRBV28 with TRBJ1-5; no reliable D call. V lost 8 bases and J lost 0, with 5 bases in between. The CDR3 contains 12 residues. Looked up from germline, CDR1 is MDHEN and CDR2 is SYDVKM. The CDR3 sequence: CASRDSNQPQHF. As DNA, the CDR3 is TGTGCCAGCCGAGATAGCAATCAGCCCCAGCATTTT.

The rearrangement links TRBV30 to TRBJ2-7, with TRBD1 matching over 11 bases. V was clipped by 4 bases and J by 3 bases; unmatched bases: 2. CDR3 length: 13 residues. Germline V gene lookup returns CDR1 GTSNPN and CDR2 SVGIG (reference sequence). The chain's CDR3 is CAWTGQGVYEQYF. Here the CDR3 DNA reads TGTGCCTGGACGGGACAGGGGGTCTACGAGCAGTACTTC.

The chain employs TRBV28 and TRBJ1-1; D is undetermined. Germline assignment: CDR1 MDHEN and CDR2 SYDVKM. The CDR3 loop spans 13 amino acids. Trimming cost V 6 bases and J 5 bases, with 13 bases left between them. The CDR3 coding sequence is TGTGCCAGCAGCCCCCCGGATCAGACTGAAGCTTTCTTT. Its translation is CASSPPDQTEAFF.

V gene TRBV11-3 combines with J gene TRBJ2-3, with 9 bases matching TRBD2. The V gene end was trimmed by 0 bases and the J gene end by 6 bases; junction bases not matched to a gene: 7. The CDR3 spans 16 residues. Germline V gene data show CDR1 as SGHNT and CDR2 as YENEEA. This CDR3 is CASSLDRAGGLDTQYF. The CDR3 DNA is TGTGCCAGCAGCTTAGATCGAGCGGGGGGCCTGGATACGCAGTATTTT.

V gene TRBV6-5 combines with J gene TRBJ1-3; 9 nucleotides line up with TRBD1. This CDR3 contains 16 residues. The J segment lost 2 bases and the V segment lost 0 bases, leaving 2 bases of the junction unmatched. The germline gives CDR1 MNHEY, CDR2 SVGAGI. CDR3 residues: CASSYSNRGPGNTIYF. In DNA form, the CDR3 reads TGTGCCAGCAGTTACTCTAACAGGGGGCCTGGAAACACCATATATTTT.

V is TRBV28 and J is TRBJ2-5, with D possibly being TRBD1 (5 bases). CDR1 and CDR2 from the germline V gene are MDHEN and SYDVKM. Trimming removed 3 bases at V and 3 bases at J, with 8 bases between. The CDR3 consists of 13 residues. The CDR3 loop reads CASSLTVKETQYF. Written as DNA, the CDR3 is TGTGCCAGCAGTTTGACAGTAAAAGAGACCCAGTACTTC.

V usage is TRBV7-2 and J usage is TRBJ2-7, with unresolved D. V lost 5 bases, J lost 1 base, and 9 bases lay in between. Germline V gene sequence: CDR1 SGHTA, CDR2 FQGNSA. The CDR3 runs to 13 residues. In DNA form, the CDR3 reads TGTGCCAGCAGCGGAACCGTGTCCTACGAGCAGTACTTC. Protein sequence: CASSGTVSYEQYF.

J is TRBJ1-4 and V is TRBV28; D ambiguous. This CDR3 region has 12 residues. Trimming removed 2 bases at V and 8 bases at J, with 6 bases between. From germline, CDR1 is MDHEN and CDR2 SYDVKM. CDR3: CASSLGEEKLFF. The CDR3 DNA reads TGTGCCAGCAGTTTAGGAGAGGAAAAACTGTTTTTT.

V usage is TRBV18 and J usage is TRBJ2-4; 10 bases agree with TRBD1. J was trimmed by 8 bases and V by 6 bases; bases with no gene match: 7. Germline V CDR1 and CDR2: KGHSH, LQKENI. The CDR3 is 14 amino acids. CDR3 nucleotides: TGTGCCAGCTCTTCGGGACAGGGGTGGGACATTCAGTACTTC. Residues: CASSSGQGWDIQYF.

This rearrangement joins TRBV4-2 to TRBJ2-7; D might be TRBD2 (5 bases). CDR3 length equals 15 residues. V lost 2 bases to trimming and J lost 2 bases, with 13 bases between them. Germline V lookup: CDR1 LGHNA, CDR2 YNFKEQ. CDR3 protein: CASSQTPDSTYEQYF. In DNA, the CDR3 is TGTGCCAGCAGCCAAACCCCGGACTCCACCTACGAGCAGTACTTC.

This clone has just one count. The chain recombines TRBV7-8 with TRBJ2-1; 7 bases line up with TRBD2. The germline gives CDR1 SGHVS, CDR2 FQNEAQ. The CDR3 sequence is 16 residues long. V shed 3 bases, J shed 1 base, and the junction held 6 bases outside the gene matches. CDR3 nucleotides: TGTGCCAGCAGCTTGACGGGACTACCATCCTACAATGAGCAGTTCTTC. Protein product: CASSLTGLPSYNEQFF.

This chain connects TRBV6-5 to TRBJ2-7, with TRBD2 matching 13 bases. Germline V gene data show CDR1 as MNHEY and CDR2 as SVGAGI. V dropped 6 bases and J dropped 4; count of bases not matched to a gene: 6. This CDR3 region has 15 residues. The CDR3 coding sequence is TGTGCCAGCAGACCCCGGACTAGCGGGAGTTACGAGCAGTACTTC. It specifies CASRPRTSGSYEQYF.